Each of the 17 T cell receptor beta chains below was sequenced from the same sample in a study of T cell responses to AZD1222 COVID-19 vaccine. Produced via immunoSEQ multiplex PCR; TCRdb's table is partial and in-frame only. Seen here are some 130,000 clones, 80% to 90% observed once, and the top ten hold 8% to 10%. The specimen was peripheral blood, collected 28 days after the second AZD1222 dose. Source of these receptors: an adult who received the AZD1222 COVID-19 vaccine.

V is TRBV19 and J is TRBJ2-3; perhaps TRBD2 as D (6 bases). Trimming cost V 3 bases and J 1 base, with 14 bases left between them. In germline, CDR1 is LNHDA, CDR2 SQIVND (reference sequence). CDR3 length: 16 amino acids. In DNA, the CDR3 is TGTGCCAGTAGTATCAAGCGGGCGGAGGGCACAGATACGCAGTATTTT. It yields the protein CASSIKRAEGTDTQYF.

The J gene is TRBJ2-5, the V gene TRBV2; D is possibly TRBD2 (6 bases). This CDR3 region has 12 residues. Germline V gene sequence: CDR1 SNHLY, CDR2 FYNNEI. Trimming cost V 6 bases and J 5 bases, with 10 bases left between them. CDR3 sequence reads: CASRGGDETQYF. In DNA form, the CDR3 reads TGTGCCAGCAGAGGAGGGGATGAGACCCAGTACTTC.

The chain uses TRBV4-3 and TRBJ1-2, with 7 bases lining up with TRBD1. J was trimmed by 6 bases and V by 4 bases; bases with no gene match: 11. CDR3 size: 15 residues. Germline-derived CDR1 and CDR2 are LGHNA and YSLEER. This chain's CDR3 is CASSPATGKVHGYTF. CDR3 DNA: TGCGCCAGCAGCCCGGCGACAGGGAAGGTCCATGGCTACACCTTC.

This chain links TRBV19 with TRBJ1-1; D possibly corresponds to TRBD1 (6 bases). This CDR3 is 17 amino acids long. Germline CDR1 LNHDA, CDR2 SQIVND (reference sequence). V shed 2 bases and J shed 4 bases, with 20 bases lying between them. CDR3 loop: CASSISTGYTRSTEAFF. In DNA, the CDR3 is TGTGCCAGTAGTATATCGACAGGCTATACTAGAAGCACTGAAGCTTTCTTT.

The V call is TRBV6-1, the J call TRBJ2-5; 7 positions match TRBD2. J gave up 4 bases and V 0 bases, and 2 bases lay outside the gene matches. Germline V lookup: CDR1 MNHNS, CDR2 SASEGT. This CDR3 is built from 14 residues. The DNA of the CDR3 is TGTGCCAGCAGTGAAGCTCCGGGAGGAGAGACCCAGTACTTC. Translated, it gives CASSEAPGGETQYF.

This rearrangement joins TRBV7-9 to TRBJ1-1, with a possible D match to TRBD1 (5 bases). The CDR3 runs 13 residues. Germline V gene lookup returns CDR1 SEHNR and CDR2 FQNEAQ (reference sequence). V shed 2 bases and J shed 1 base, with 5 bases lying between them. CDR3 region: CASSLQGNTEAFF. DNA of the CDR3: TGTGCCAGCAGCTTACAGGGGAACACTGAAGCTTTCTTT.

The V and J genes are TRBV5-6 and TRBJ1-6; D call uncertain. The CDR3 loop spans 14 amino acids. The V gene's germline CDR1 is SGHDT and CDR2 YYEEEE. V was trimmed by 0 bases and J by 10 bases, leaving 11 bases between them. DNA for the CDR3: TGTGCCAGCAGCTTGGATAGCTTCTCATCACCCCTCCACTTT. Protein sequence: CASSLDSFSSPLHF.

In the case of this clone: A junction end diverges from the germline sequence, so it may reflect a read error. The rearrangement joins TRBV6-6 to TRBJ2-5, with 10 bases identical to TRBD2. The CDR3 covers 19 residues. Germline CDR1 MNHNY, CDR2 SVGAGI (reference sequence). The CDR3 region is CASSPGLAAPGITREAQYF. The CDR3, as DNA: TGTGCCAGCAGTCCCGGACTAGCGGCGCCCGGGATCACAAGAGAGGCCCAGTACTTC.

CDR3 sequence (DNA): TGTGCCAGCAGTTTATCGAGCTACTGGGCTGCTAGCACAGATACGCAGTATTTT. This translates into CASSLSSYWAASTDTQYF. V and J are TRBV27 and TRBJ2-3, with unresolved D. CDR3 length: 18 residues. Between the trimmed V and J ends, which lost 0 bases and 0 bases, there was a span of 16 bases. Per germline, CDR1 MNHEY and CDR2 SMNVEV (reference sequence).

The chain joins TRBV5-4 to TRBJ2-3, with D unresolved. CDR1 and CDR2 from the germline V gene are SGHNT and YYREEE (reference sequence). The length of the CDR3 is 18 residues. The ends were cut back, 0 bases at V and 0 bases at J, with 17 bases in the middle. CDR3 amino acids: CASSLGTILIPSTDTQYF. In DNA form, the CDR3 reads TGTGCCAGCAGCTTGGGTACAATCCTAATTCCTAGCACAGATACGCAGTATTTT.

The V gene is TRBV7-6, the J gene TRBJ2-1; 7 positions agree with TRBD2. Germline CDR1 reads SGHVS; CDR2 reads FNYEAQ. This CDR3 comprises 15 residues. The V and J ends lost 5 bases and 10 bases, in that order; junction bases with no gene match: 14. The DNA for the CDR3 is TGTGCCAGCAGCAACAGACTAGCTGGGCTGGGCGAGCAGTTCTTC. This codes for CASSNRLAGLGEQFF.

The chain employs TRBV11-3 and TRBJ1-1; TRBD1 agrees at 7 bases. Germline values: CDR1 SGHNT, CDR2 YENEEA. The V gene end was trimmed by 3 bases and the J gene end by 8 bases; junction bases not matched to a gene: 3. The CDR3 totals 12 residues. The CDR3 protein is CASSFPQGEAFF. Written as DNA, the CDR3 is TGTGCCAGCAGCTTCCCACAGGGGGAAGCTTTCTTT.

The chain has TRBV20-1 and TRBJ1-2, with unresolved D. Germline V lookup: CDR1 DFQATT, CDR2 SNEGSKA (reference sequence). The CDR3 totals 11 residues. Trimming took 6 bases from V and 2 from J, leaving 7 bases between them. DNA for the CDR3: TGCAGTGCGGAGAGCAACTATGGCTACACCTTC. This gives the protein CSAESNYGYTF.

J is TRBJ2-5 and V is TRBV5-1; D may be TRBD1 (6 bases). The ends were cut back, 4 bases at V and 5 bases at J, with 12 bases in the middle. The CDR3 sequence is 13 residues long. Per germline, CDR1 SGHRS and CDR2 YFSETQ. For the CDR3, the DNA is TGCGCCAGCAGCGGCAGTGGGGGCGAGACCCAGTACTTC. This translates into CASSGSGGETQYF. The variable domain in full, completed from reference TRBV5-1 and TRBJ2-5, reads KAGVTQTPRYLIKTRGQQVTLSCSPISGHRSVSWYQQTPGQGLQFLFEYFSETQRNKGNFPGRFSGRQFSNSRSEMNVSTLELGDSALYLCASSGSGGETQYFGPGTRLLVL.

V and J are TRBV9 and TRBJ2-1, with 7 bases identical to TRBD2. In germline, CDR1 is SGDLS, CDR2 YYNGEE. V shed 0 bases, J shed 1 base, and the junction held 4 bases outside the gene matches. CDR3 length equals 16 residues. The CDR3 sequence: CASSVGGSRSYNEQFF. CDR3 nucleotide sequence: TGTGCCAGCAGCGTAGGCGGGAGCCGGTCCTACAATGAGCAGTTCTTC.

This clone showed up just once. V gene TRBV24-1 combines with J gene TRBJ2-1; 10 nucleotides align to TRBD1. The J segment lost 15 bases and the V segment lost 4 bases, leaving 8 bases of the junction unmatched. The CDR3 sequence is 13 residues long. CDR1 and CDR2 (germline): KGHDR, SFDVKD. This CDR3 reads CATSEAQTGGLFF. CDR3 coding DNA: TGTGCCACCAGTGAGGCCCAGACAGGGGGCCTGTTCTTC.

This sequence joins TRBV7-9 and TRBJ2-1; D is perhaps TRBD1 (5 bases). Germline loops: CDR1 SEHNR, CDR2 FQNEAQ (reference sequence). Trimming took off 4 bases at V and 6 bases at J, with 22 bases between the two ends. CDR3 length: 17 amino acids. The CDR3 coding sequence is TGTGCCAGCAGCTCCCCAGGCAGGGCGTGGGTTTTCAATGAGCAGTTCTTC. It translates to CASSSPGRAWVFNEQFF.